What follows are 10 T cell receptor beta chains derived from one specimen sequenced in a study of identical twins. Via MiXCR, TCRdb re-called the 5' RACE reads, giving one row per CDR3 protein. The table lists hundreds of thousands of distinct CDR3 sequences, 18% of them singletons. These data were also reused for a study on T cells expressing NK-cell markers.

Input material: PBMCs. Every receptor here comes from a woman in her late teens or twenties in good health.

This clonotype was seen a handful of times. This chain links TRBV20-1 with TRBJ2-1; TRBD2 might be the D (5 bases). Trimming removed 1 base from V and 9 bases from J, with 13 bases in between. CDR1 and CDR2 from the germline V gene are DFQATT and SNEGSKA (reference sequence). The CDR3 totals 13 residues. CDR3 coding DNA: TGCAGTGCTAGAGGCCAACTAGGTCCTGAGCAGTTCTTC. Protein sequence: CSARGQLGPEQFF.

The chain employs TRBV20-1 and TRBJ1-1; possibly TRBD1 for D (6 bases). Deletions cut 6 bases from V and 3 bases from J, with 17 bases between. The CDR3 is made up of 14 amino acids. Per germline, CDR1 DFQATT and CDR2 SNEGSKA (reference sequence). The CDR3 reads CSAPGTGGYTEAFF. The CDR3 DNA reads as TGCAGTGCACCCGGAACGGGGGGCTACACTGAAGCTTTCTTT.

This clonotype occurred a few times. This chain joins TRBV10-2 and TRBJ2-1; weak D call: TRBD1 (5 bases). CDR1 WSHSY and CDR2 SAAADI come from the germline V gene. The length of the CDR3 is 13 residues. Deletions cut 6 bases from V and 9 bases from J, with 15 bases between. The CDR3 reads CASSQGRGSEQFF. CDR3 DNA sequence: TGCGCCAGCAGCCAGGGAAGAGGTTCTGAGCAGTTCTTC.

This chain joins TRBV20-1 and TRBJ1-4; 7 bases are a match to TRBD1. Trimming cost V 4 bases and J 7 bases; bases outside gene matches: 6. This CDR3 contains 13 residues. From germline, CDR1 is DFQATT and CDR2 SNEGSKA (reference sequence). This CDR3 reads CSAMTGWSEKLFF. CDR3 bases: TGCAGTGCTATGACAGGGTGGTCTGAAAAACTGTTTTTT.

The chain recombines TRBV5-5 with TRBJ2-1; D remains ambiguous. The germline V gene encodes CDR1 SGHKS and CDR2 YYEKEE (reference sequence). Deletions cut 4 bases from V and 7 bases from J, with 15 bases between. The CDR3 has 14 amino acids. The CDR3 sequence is CASSPALGWNEQFF. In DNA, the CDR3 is TGTGCCAGCAGCCCGGCCCTGGGTTGGAATGAGCAGTTCTTC.

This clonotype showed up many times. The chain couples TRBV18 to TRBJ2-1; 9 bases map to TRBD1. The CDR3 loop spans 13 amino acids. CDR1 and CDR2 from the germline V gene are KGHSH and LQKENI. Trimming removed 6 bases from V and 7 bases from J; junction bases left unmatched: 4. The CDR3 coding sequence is TGTGCCAGCTCGCGGGACAGGGCGAATGAGCAGTTCTTC. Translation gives CASSRDRANEQFF.

This CDR3 reads CASRFAQSTDTQYF. CDR3 nucleotide sequence: TGTGCCAGCCGTTTCGCACAGAGCACAGATACGCAGTATTTT. This chain links TRBV6-5 with TRBJ2-3; the D is unclear. The CDR3 is 14 amino acids. Trimming took 8 bases from V and 0 from J, leaving 12 bases between them. In germline, CDR1 is MNHEY, CDR2 SVGAGI.

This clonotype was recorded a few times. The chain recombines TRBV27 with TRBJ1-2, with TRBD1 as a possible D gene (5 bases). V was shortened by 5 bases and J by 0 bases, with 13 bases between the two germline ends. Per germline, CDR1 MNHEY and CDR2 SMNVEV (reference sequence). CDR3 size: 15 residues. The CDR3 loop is CASSVLGGANYGYTF. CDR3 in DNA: TGTGCCAGCAGTGTCCTCGGGGGAGCTAACTATGGCTACACCTTC.

The CDR3 is CASSTDFYGYTF. The CDR3 nucleotides read TGTGCCAGCAGTACAGATTTCTATGGCTACACCTTC. The J gene is TRBJ1-2, the V gene TRBV12-3 or TRBV12-4; D is unresolved. Trimming removed 5 bases at V and 4 bases at J, with 8 bases between. This CDR3 is built from 12 residues.

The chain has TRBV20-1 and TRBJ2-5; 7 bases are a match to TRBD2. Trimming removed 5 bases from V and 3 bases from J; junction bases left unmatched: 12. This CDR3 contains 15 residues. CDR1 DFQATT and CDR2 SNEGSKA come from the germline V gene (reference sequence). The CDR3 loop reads CSASPLLASKETQYF. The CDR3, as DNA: TGCAGTGCTTCACCGCTACTAGCGTCTAAAGAGACCCAGTACTTC.